This T cell receptor (beta chain) comes out of a study of regulatory T cells in long-lasting Graves disease (TCRdb year 2021). In the study overall: Antithyroid drugs had been taken for less than 3 months by newly diagnosed Graves' disease patients. A total of 35 or so samples were covered by TCR sequencing, comprising some 13 persistent and around 20 newly diagnosed Graves' disease patients. Patients with persistent Graves' disease were compared with patients with newly diagnosed Graves' disease using TCR sequencing and RNA sequencing of peripheral blood. The study was conducted in China and was registered as a clinical trial.

Read against the paper, the sample's time point label means: newly diagnosed GD, antithyroid drugs for less than 3 months. For both TCR sequencing and RNA sequencing, RNA was extracted from PBMCs using TRIzol. The diagnosis of Graves' disease followed American Thyroid Association guidelines. The patients came from an endocrinology department in Xi'an, China. Each patient gave around 9.2 milliliters of peripheral blood, collected in an EDTA anticoagulant tube. Ficoll Paque Plus density gradient separation was used to isolate PBMCs, and no further T cell sorting was performed. RNA quality was checked with an Agilent 2100 Bioanalyzer and agarose gel, and concentration with a NanoDrop 2000. CDR1 and CDR2 are read off the germline V gene as WSHSY and SAAADI. From V the trimming removes 3 bases and from J it removes 2 bases, while the gene matches leave 4 bases of the junction unaccounted for. The CDR3, cysteine through phenylalanine, is 15 amino acids long. Only the CDR3 region is kept as DNA, spanning 45 bases read in frame from base 1.

Concerning this clonotype: Its antigen is unknown. Base quality data are lacking; no much larger clone is found one base away.

To prepare the library, multiplex PCR was applied. Data came from an Illumina HiSeq 4000. To build TCR beta libraries, CDR3 regions were amplified by Arm-PCR using iRepertoire HTBI primers. Before sequencing, the PCR products underwent gel purification. Under the source paper's analysis protocol: Gene usage analysis of CDR3 amino acid clonotypes relied on the approximately 60 TRBV and around 13 TRBJ segments identified across samples. COPE and FqMerger were used to merge the filtered high-quality paired reads into contigs. BLAST was used to align contigs to IMGT TRBV, TRBD and TRBJ reference genes, with CDR3 defined following IMGT. Any clonotype with a frequency above 0.1% was classified as a highly expanded clone. Repertoire diversity was measured by Shannon entropy, and V-J evenness by the Gini coefficient. A clonotype was considered public if more than one individual shared it. The raw public reads went through TCRdb reprocessing: fastp at Q25, MiXCR clone calling, in-frame beta chains kept. Each CDR3 protein gets just one entry, which takes the most common genes and DNA from the rows behind it. It is TCRdb's table, rather than the study itself, that gives the V and J calls and clone size. A total of about 610,000 distinct CDR3 sequences appear in this sample, 16% of them only once. Of the sample, 9.5% to 15% is held by the ten largest clones.

Beyond this particular receptor, the publication reports: Sequencing and analysis were limited to the TCR beta chain. Persistent disease showed preferential use of TRBV28, TRBJ1-2 and TRBJ2-5, whereas newly diagnosed disease favored TRBV20-1 and TRBJ2-1. Because the primary lesion, thyroid tissue, could not be accessed, the study looked at peripheral blood alone. Compared with newly diagnosed patients, persistent Graves' disease patients had lower TCR Shannon entropy and fewer highly expanded clones, which suggests clonal expansion. A larger number of public clonotypes was shared among persistent patients (approximately 2,500) than among newly diagnosed patients (roughly 980). The authors noted that the small sample size was a limitation that may lower accuracy.

The sample was also reused in another study, on T cells in Graves' hyperthyroidism and ophthalmopathy. As that second study puts it: Graves' hyperthyroidism was defined as stable when no progression to ophthalmopathy occurred over 18 months of follow-up. Hyperthyroidism patients were aged 18 to 65 years and newly diagnosed, with disease duration of less than 2 months. Any patient with an uncontrolled infection, another autoimmune disease, pregnancy or lactation was excluded. Diagnoses were established on the basis of clinical symptoms, serum thyroxine and TRAb, thyroid ultrasound, and orbital computed tomography. For the first round of RT-PCR on the TCR CDR3, the HTBI primer set was used together with the Qiagen OneStep RT-PCR kit. Most expanded thyroid clonotypes (frequency above 0.001) were also detected in blood, a finding suggesting that blood repertoires may reflect thyroid immune responses. Ophthalmopathy was separated from stable hyperthyroidism by a 13 V-J signature model, with around 90% sensitivity and approximately 81% specificity obtained in cross-validation and 80%/75% obtained in testing. In validation, progression to ophthalmopathy was predicted by the model with roughly 71% sensitivity and 72.22% specificity, a median of about 6.8 months before onset. A discovery cohort of 95 to 100 patients, about 44 with Graves' ophthalmopathy and over 55 with stable Graves' hyperthyroidism, was used to find distinguishing TCR V-J signatures. Whether ophthalmopathy could be predicted prospectively was tested in an independent validation cohort made up of roughly 19 hyperthyroidism patients plus 17 patients who later progressed to ophthalmopathy. The roughly 91 discovery patients were randomly split 7:3 into training and test sets. In addition, the study compared T-cell repertoires in thyroid tissue and in blood from over 5 Graves' hyperthyroidism patients. Once sampling was done, hyperthyroidism patients were given methimazole at a starting dose of 30 mg daily, whereas ophthalmopathy patients were given high-dose intravenous methylprednisolone. The libraries were constructed in a second round of multiplex PCR and then size-selected and purified. The libraries were sequenced on an Illumina HiSeq2000 using paired-end 100 bp reads. SOAPnuke was used to process the raw data, with reads discarded if the reads contained adapters or uncalled bases, had a mean Phred below 15, or lacked an exact constant-primer or identifier match. COPE v1.2.5 was used to merge high-quality paired reads, and clonotypes were defined as unique nucleotide sequences. MiTCR v1.1 was used to align the clonotypes against IMGT TRBV, TRBD and TRBJ reference segments. The analysis was restricted to V-J combinations with a frequency above 0.0001, which together covered about 99% of the repertoires. The TCS score was defined as F50 (clonal expansion) divided by E x V (chaos), with BLOSUM62-based TCRdist calculated between CDR3 peptides within each V-J. Welch's t-statistics and random forest reduced fewer than 600 V-J features to 13, which were used in a naive Bayes classifier (R e1071). Sample size was not statistically predetermined, and blinding of investigators to group allocation was not performed. The paper reports TCR Vbeta CDR3 sequencing of some 140 peripheral blood samples: fewer than 50 ophthalmopathy, fewer than 85 hyperthyroidism and approximately 17 progressor patients.

This TCR was recovered from a man aged 18 to 29 with Graves disease. Donor details come from another sample of the same person, matched by shared clones. Here the chain combines TRBV10-2 and TRBJ2-3, and TRBD2 aligns with 8 junction nucleotides. The specimen was peripheral blood mononuclear cells (PBMCs), collected at new diagnosis, from a patient treated with antithyroid drugs. The CDR3 protein is CASSDSGGVTDTQYF. The DNA reads TGCGCCAGCAGTGACTCGGGGGGGGTCACAGATACGCAGTATTTT.